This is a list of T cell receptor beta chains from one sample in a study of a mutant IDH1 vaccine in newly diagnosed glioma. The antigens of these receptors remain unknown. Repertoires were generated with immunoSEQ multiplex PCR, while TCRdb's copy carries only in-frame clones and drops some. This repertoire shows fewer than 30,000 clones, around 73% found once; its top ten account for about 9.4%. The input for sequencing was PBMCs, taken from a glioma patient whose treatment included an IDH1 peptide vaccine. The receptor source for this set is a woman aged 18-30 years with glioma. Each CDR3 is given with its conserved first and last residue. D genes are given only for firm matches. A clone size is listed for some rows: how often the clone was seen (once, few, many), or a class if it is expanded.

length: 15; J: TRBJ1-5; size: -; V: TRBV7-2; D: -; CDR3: CASSLYKGSNQPQHF; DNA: TGTGCCAGCAGCTTGTATAAGGGGAGCAATCAGCCCCAGCATTTT
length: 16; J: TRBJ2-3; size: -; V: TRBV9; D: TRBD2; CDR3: CASSVRASGNLDTQYF; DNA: TGTGCCAGCAGCGTACGGGCTAGCGGGAATCTAGATACGCAGTATTTT
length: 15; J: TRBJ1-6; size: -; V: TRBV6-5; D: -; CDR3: CASSSAGFYNSPLHF; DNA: TGTGCCAGCAGTAGCGCAGGGTTTTATAATTCACCCCTCCACTTT
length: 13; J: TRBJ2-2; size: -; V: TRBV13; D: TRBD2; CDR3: CASSSGLGGELFF; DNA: TGTGCCAGCAGCTCCGGACTAGGCGGGGAGCTGTTTTTT
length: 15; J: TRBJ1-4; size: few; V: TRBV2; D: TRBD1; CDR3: CASRSSTGGGEKLFF; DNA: TGTGCCAGCAGGAGCTCGACAGGGGGAGGTGAAAAACTGTTTTTT
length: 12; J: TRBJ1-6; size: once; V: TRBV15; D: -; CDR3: CATTRENSPLHF; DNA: TGTGCCACCACGCGGGAAAATTCACCCCTCCACTTT
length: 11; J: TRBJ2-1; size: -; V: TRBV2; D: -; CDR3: CASIYHNEQFF; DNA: TGTGCCAGCATTTACCACAATGAGCAGTTCTTC
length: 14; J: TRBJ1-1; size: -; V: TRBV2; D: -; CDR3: CASSLDGGGTEAFF; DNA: TGTGCCAGCAGTCTAGATGGGGGTGGCACTGAAGCTTTCTTT
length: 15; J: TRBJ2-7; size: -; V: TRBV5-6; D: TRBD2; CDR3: CASSLWASGKYEQYF; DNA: TGTGCCAGCAGCTTGTGGGCTAGCGGGAAATACGAGCAGTACTTC
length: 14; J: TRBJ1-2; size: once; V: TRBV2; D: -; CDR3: CASTSAPSVNGYTF; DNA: TGTGCCAGCACTAGTGCCCCTTCAGTGAATGGCTACACCTTC
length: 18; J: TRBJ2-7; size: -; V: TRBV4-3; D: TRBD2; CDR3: CASSQDVGLAGTHYEQYF; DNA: TGCGCCAGCAGCCAAGATGTGGGACTAGCGGGAACACATTACGAGCAGTACTTC
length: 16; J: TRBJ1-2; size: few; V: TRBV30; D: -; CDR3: CAWSAPATAWIYGYTF; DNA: TGTGCCTGGAGTGCACCCGCCACCGCGTGGATCTATGGCTACACCTTC
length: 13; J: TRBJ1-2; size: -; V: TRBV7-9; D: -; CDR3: CASSLARSYGYTF; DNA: TGTGCCAGCAGCTTAGCGCGAAGCTATGGCTACACCTTC
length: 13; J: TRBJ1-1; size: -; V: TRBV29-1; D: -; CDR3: CSVEFGPNTEAFF; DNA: TGCAGCGTTGAATTCGGGCCTAACACTGAAGCTTTCTTT
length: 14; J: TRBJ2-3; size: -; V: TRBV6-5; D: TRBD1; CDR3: CASRAGTGSDTQYF; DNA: TGTGCCAGCAGGGCCGGGACAGGGTCAGATACGCAGTATTTT
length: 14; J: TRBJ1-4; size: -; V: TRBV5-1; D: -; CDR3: CASSLGGNNEKLFF; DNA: TGCGCCAGCAGCTTGGGGGGGAACAATGAAAAACTGTTTTTT
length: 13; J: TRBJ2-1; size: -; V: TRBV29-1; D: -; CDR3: CSVDASSYNEQFF; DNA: TGCAGCGTTGACGCAAGCTCCTACAATGAGCAGTTCTTC
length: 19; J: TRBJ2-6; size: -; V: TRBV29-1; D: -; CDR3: CSVEDLRAEIFSGANVLTF; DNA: TGCAGCGTTGAAGATCTTCGGGCAGAAATATTCTCTGGGGCCAACGTCCTGACTTTC
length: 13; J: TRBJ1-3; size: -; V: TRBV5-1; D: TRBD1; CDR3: CARRGQGRNTIYF; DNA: TGCGCCAGGAGGGGACAGGGGAGAAACACCATATATTTT
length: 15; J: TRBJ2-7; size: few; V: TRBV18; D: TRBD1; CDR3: CASSPPTQGFYEQYF; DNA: TGTGCCAGCTCACCACCGACACAGGGGTTCTACGAGCAGTACTTC
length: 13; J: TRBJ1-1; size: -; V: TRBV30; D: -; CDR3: CAWSGQLNTEAFF; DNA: TGTGCCTGGAGTGGGCAGTTGAACACTGAAGCTTTCTTT
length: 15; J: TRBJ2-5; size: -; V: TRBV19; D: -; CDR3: CASSIELNSVKTQYF; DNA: TGTGCCAGTAGTATAGAATTGAACAGTGTCAAGACCCAGTACTTC
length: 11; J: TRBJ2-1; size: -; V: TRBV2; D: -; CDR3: CASSPGTRAFF; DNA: TGTGCCAGCAGCCCCGGGACCCGAGCGTTCTTC
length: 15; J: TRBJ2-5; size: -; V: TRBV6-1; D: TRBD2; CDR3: CASNRLAGDGGTQYF; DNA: TGTGCCAGCAACCGATTAGCGGGAGATGGGGGGACCCAGTACTTC
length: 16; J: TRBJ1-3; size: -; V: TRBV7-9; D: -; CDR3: CASSKMGHTSGNTIYF; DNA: TGTGCCAGCAGCAAAATGGGACATACTTCTGGAAACACCATATATTTT
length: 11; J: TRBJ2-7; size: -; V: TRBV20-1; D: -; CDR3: CSARPSYEQYF; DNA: TGCAGTGCTAGACCTAGCTACGAGCAGTACTTC
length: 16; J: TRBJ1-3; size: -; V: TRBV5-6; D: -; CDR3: CASSFRLGSSGNTIYF; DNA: TGTGCCAGCAGCTTCCGACTGGGGAGCTCTGGAAACACCATATATTTT
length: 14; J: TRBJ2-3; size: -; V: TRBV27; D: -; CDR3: CASGTGQWADTQYF; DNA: TGTGCCAGCGGCACCGGACAGTGGGCAGATACGCAGTATTTT
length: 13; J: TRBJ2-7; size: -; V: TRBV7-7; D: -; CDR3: CASSPGGRGEQYF; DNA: TGTGCTAGCAGCCCCGGGGGCAGGGGCGAGCAGTACTTC
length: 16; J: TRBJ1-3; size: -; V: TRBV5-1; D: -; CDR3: CASSLGLADSGNTIYF; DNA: TGCGCCAGCAGCTTGGGGTTAGCAGACTCTGGAAACACCATATATTTT
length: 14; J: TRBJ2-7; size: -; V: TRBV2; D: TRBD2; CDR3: CASSPLGTSDEQYF; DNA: TGTGCCAGCAGCCCTCTGGGGACTAGTGACGAGCAGTACTTC
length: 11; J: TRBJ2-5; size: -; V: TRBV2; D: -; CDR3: CASREWETQYF; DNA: TGTGCCAGCCGGGAGTGGGAGACCCAGTACTTC
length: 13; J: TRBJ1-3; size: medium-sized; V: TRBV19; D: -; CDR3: CATAPGRGNTIYF; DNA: TGTGCCACCGCCCCAGGGAGGGGAAACACCATATATTTT
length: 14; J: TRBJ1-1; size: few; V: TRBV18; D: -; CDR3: CASSPLNSNTEAFF; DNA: TGTGCCAGCTCACCCCTGAACTCGAACACTGAAGCTTTCTTT
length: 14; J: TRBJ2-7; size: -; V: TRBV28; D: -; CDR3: CASSLNGGGYEQYF; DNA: TGTGCCAGCAGTTTAAACGGGGGTGGCTACGAGCAGTACTTC
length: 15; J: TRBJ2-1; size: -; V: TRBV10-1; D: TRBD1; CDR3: CARSKPGQGDNEQFF; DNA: TGCGCCAGAAGCAAGCCGGGACAGGGGGACAATGAGCAGTTCTTC
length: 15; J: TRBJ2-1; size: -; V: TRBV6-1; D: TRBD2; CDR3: CASSELAGSYNEQFF; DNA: TGTGCCAGCAGTGAACTAGCGGGCTCCTACAATGAGCAGTTCTTC
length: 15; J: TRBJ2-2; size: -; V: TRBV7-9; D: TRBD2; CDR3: CASGPGLDITGELFF; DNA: TGTGCCAGCGGTCCGGGACTAGATATAACCGGGGAGCTGTTTTTT
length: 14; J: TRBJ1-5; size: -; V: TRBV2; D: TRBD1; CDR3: CASDTGTGIQPQHF; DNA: TGTGCCAGCGACACTGGGACAGGGATCCAGCCCCAGCATTTT
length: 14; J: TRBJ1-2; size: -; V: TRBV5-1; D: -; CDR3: CASSLEIGDYGYTF; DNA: TGCGCCAGCAGCTTGGAAATAGGGGACTATGGCTACACCTTC
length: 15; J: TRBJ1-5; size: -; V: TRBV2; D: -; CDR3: CASRANVRDHQPQHF; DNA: TGTGCCAGCAGGGCAAATGTCAGGGATCATCAGCCCCAGCATTTT
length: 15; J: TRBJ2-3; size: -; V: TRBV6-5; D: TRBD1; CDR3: CASTPGTGFTDTQYF; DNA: TGTGCCAGCACCCCCGGGACAGGGTTTACAGATACGCAGTATTTT
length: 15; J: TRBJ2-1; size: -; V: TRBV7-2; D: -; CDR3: CASSLRWAGWNEQFF; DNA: TGTGCCAGCAGCTTGCGTTGGGCAGGGTGGAATGAGCAGTTCTTC
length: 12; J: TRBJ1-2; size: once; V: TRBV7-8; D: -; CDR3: CASSPTSGGYTF; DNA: TGTGCCAGCAGCCCCACTTCAGGGGGCTACACCTTC
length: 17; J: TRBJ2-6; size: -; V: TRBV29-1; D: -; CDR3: CSVARGPFDSGANVLTF; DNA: TGCAGCGTTGCCAGGGGCCCTTTCGACTCTGGGGCCAACGTCCTGACTTTC
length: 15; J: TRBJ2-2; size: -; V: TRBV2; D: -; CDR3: CASSEGGGRTGELFF; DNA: TGTGCCAGCAGTGAAGGGGGGGGGCGGACCGGGGAGCTGTTTTTT
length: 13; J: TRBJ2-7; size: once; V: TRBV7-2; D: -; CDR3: CASSRVGGYEQYF; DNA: TGTGCCAGCAGCCGAGTTGGAGGTTACGAGCAGTACTTC
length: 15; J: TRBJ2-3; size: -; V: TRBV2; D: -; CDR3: CASTGQTGYTDTQYF; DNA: TGTGCCAGCACTGGACAGACAGGATACACAGATACGCAGTATTTT